These 24 T cell receptor beta chains came from one sample sequenced in a study of OX40 agonist ivuxolimab in advanced cancers. The repertoire was sequenced with immunoSEQ multiplex PCR; TCRdb's copy has only in-frame clones and lacks some. The sample carries fewer than 65,000 clones, roughly 88% recorded once. The source was CD4+ or CD8+ T cells sorted from blood, collected in a trial of the OX40 agonist ivuxolimab. The receptor set was obtained from an adult with an advanced solid tumor such as melanoma, head and neck, liver or kidney cancer.

The chain combines TRBV7-8 with TRBJ2-1, with 9 nucleotides matching TRBD2. The V gene end was trimmed by 3 bases and the J gene end by 3 bases; junction bases not matched to a gene: 9. Germline values: CDR1 SGHVS, CDR2 FQNEAQ. The CDR3 extends over 17 amino acids. CDR3 amino acids: CASSLGTQRGDYNEQFF. In DNA form, the CDR3 reads TGTGCCAGCAGCTTGGGGACCCAGCGGGGGGACTACAATGAGCAGTTCTTC.

This chain connects TRBV2 to TRBJ1-2; TRBD1 aligns across 12 bases. The junction had 13 bases not matched to a gene; V was cut back by 6 bases and J by 2 bases. Germline V CDR1 and CDR2: SNHLY, FYNNEI. The CDR3 has 18 amino acids. Here the CDR3 DNA reads TGTGCCAGCAGCATCTCCGGGACAGGGGGCGCCGGAAACTATGGCTACACCTTC. Translated, it gives CASSISGTGGAGNYGYTF.

This sequence joins TRBV11-2 and TRBJ2-7; a weak D match, TRBD2 (7 bases). The germline CDR1 and CDR2 sequences are SGHAT and FQNNGV. V lost 1 base to trimming and J lost 4 bases, with 17 bases between them. This CDR3 region has 16 residues. The CDR3 coding sequence is TGTGCCAGCAGCTTAGGGGGGGGCCGGATAGATTACGAGCAGTACTTC. It yields the protein CASSLGGGRIDYEQYF.

The rearrangement links TRBV6-5 to TRBJ2-3; 8 bases match TRBD1. The germline V gene encodes CDR1 MNHEY and CDR2 SVGAGI. The length of the CDR3 is 14 residues. The J segment lost 6 bases and the V segment lost 2 bases, leaving 4 bases of the junction unmatched. In DNA form, the CDR3 reads TGTGCCAGCAGTTACCGCCGGGACAGGGATACGCAGTATTTT. Its translation: CASSYRRDRDTQYF.

This clone was counted once. The V call is TRBV5-4, the J call TRBJ2-2; 9 positions agree with TRBD2. Germline V gene lookup returns CDR1 SGHNT and CDR2 YYREEE (reference sequence). Germline trimming cut 3 bases from V and 5 bases from J; bases unmatched to any gene: 8. The CDR3 is made up of 16 amino acids. The CDR3 DNA sequence: TGTGCCAGCAGCTACCCTATGAGCGGGAGGACCGGGGAGCTGTTTTTT. It translates to CASSYPMSGRTGELFF.

V and J are TRBV19 and TRBJ1-5; 7 positions match TRBD1. V lost 5 bases to trimming and J lost 7 bases; unmatched junction nucleotides: 8. The CDR3 covers 14 residues. Germline V gene sequence: CDR1 LNHDA, CDR2 SQIVND (reference sequence). In nucleotides, the CDR3 is TGTGCCAGTAGTGGGCCGGGACAGAGGCAGCCCCAGCATTTT. Protein product: CASSGPGQRQPQHF.

V gene TRBV9 combines with J gene TRBJ2-7; D is uncertain. V was clipped by 0 bases and J by 3 bases, with 7 bases between them. Germline CDR1 and CDR2: SGDLS and YYNGEE. This CDR3 is built from 13 residues. Here the CDR3 reads CASSVDEFYEQYF. As DNA, the CDR3 is TGTGCCAGCAGCGTAGACGAATTCTACGAGCAGTACTTC.

This clone was counted between two and nine times. The chain is built from TRBV19 and TRBJ1-5; no firm D call. The germline V gene has CDR1 LNHDA and CDR2 SQIVND (reference sequence). The CDR3 is 15 amino acids. With 0 bases removed from V and 6 bases from J, the gap between germline ends came to 12 bases. DNA for the CDR3: TGTGCCAGTAGTATAGAAGGCGCAGGCGCTCAGCCCCAGCATTTT. Its protein is CASSIEGAGAQPQHF.

CDR3 DNA sequence: TGTGCCAGCAGGGGACTAGCGGGGTCCTACGAGCAGTACTTC. Amino acid sequence: CASRGLAGSYEQYF. This sequence joins TRBV6-1 and TRBJ2-7; TRBD2 aligns across 13 bases. CDR3 length: 14 amino acids. Germline values: CDR1 MNHNS, CDR2 SASEGT. V lost 6 bases to trimming and J lost 1 base; unmatched junction nucleotides: 0.

The chain uses TRBV11-2 and TRBJ2-7; D not resolved. V shed 5 bases and J shed 4 bases, with 3 bases lying between them. Germline loops: CDR1 SGHAT, CDR2 FQNNGV. This CDR3 region has 10 residues. The CDR3 DNA sequence: TGTGCCAGCAGCCGATACGAGCAGTACTTC. Protein product: CASSRYEQYF. Using reference TRBV11-2 and TRBJ2-7 for the parts outside the CDR3, the full variable domain is EAGVAQSPRYKIIEKRQSVAFWCNPISGHATLYWYQQILGQGPKLLIQFQNNGVVDDSQLPKDRFSAERLKGVDSTLKIQPAKLEDSAVYLCASSRYEQYFGPGTRLTVT.

The chain uses TRBV7-9 and TRBJ1-5; D may be TRBD1 (6 bases). CDR3 size: 19 residues. V was cut by 5 bases and J by 0 bases, with 23 bases left in between. Germline V gene data show CDR1 as SEHNR and CDR2 as FQNEAQ (reference sequence). DNA of the CDR3: TGTGCCAGCAGCGGGACGTGGGGGCGCGACCCGTATAGCAATCAGCCCCAGCATTTT. Translated: CASSGTWGRDPYSNQPQHF.

This sequence joins TRBV27 and TRBJ1-1; the D gene is possibly TRBD1 (5 bases). The germline V gene has CDR1 MNHEY and CDR2 SMNVEV (reference sequence). The V and J ends lost 3 bases and 7 bases respectively, with 15 bases between them. CDR3 size: 14 residues. The CDR3 spells CASSFEGYGGEAFF. CDR3 coding DNA: TGTGCCAGCAGTTTCGAGGGGTACGGGGGTGAAGCTTTCTTT.

The genes are TRBV19 and TRBJ2-3; 9 nucleotides line up with TRBD1. CDR1 and CDR2 from the germline V gene are LNHDA and SQIVND (reference sequence). CDR3 length: 14 amino acids. The V and J ends lost 6 bases and 4 bases, in that order; junction bases with no gene match: 5. The CDR3 DNA is TGTGCCAGTAGGGGACAGGGTTGGCCAGATACGCAGTATTTT. Its translation: CASRGQGWPDTQYF.

The CDR3 sequence: CASSFLEGRNSPLHF. The CDR3 DNA reads TGTGCCAGCAGTTTTCTAGAAGGAAGAAATTCACCCCTCCACTTT. J is TRBJ1-6 and V is TRBV28; no reliable D call. Trimming took 3 bases from V and 7 from J, leaving 13 bases between them. The CDR3 runs 15 residues. The germline CDR1 and CDR2 sequences are MDHEN and SYDVKM.

J is TRBJ2-1 and V is TRBV6-5; D gene uncertain. Germline-derived CDR1 and CDR2 are MNHEY and SVGAGI. This CDR3 comprises 14 residues. Trimming removed 5 bases from V and 4 bases from J, with 12 bases in between. This chain's CDR3 is CASSIREAYNEQFF. The CDR3 DNA reads TGTGCCAGCAGTATCCGAGAGGCGTACAATGAGCAGTTCTTC.

The rearrangement uses TRBV2 and TRBJ1-5, with D tentatively TRBD1 (5 bases). Trimming left V 1 base short and J 2 bases short, with 6 bases between. Germline assignment: CDR1 SNHLY and CDR2 FYNNEI. The CDR3 covers 14 residues. The CDR3 loop is CASSEVGGNQPQHF. CDR3 in DNA: TGTGCCAGCAGTGAAGTGGGGGGCAATCAGCCCCAGCATTTT.

This chain connects TRBV10-3 to TRBJ2-2; 9 bases agree with TRBD1. CDR1 ENHRY and CDR2 SYGVKD come from the germline V gene. This CDR3 has 16 residues. Unmatched junction bases numbered 7, after V lost 2 bases and J lost 6 bases. CDR3 region: CAISEKGQGIPGELFF. In DNA, the CDR3 is TGTGCCATCAGTGAGAAGGGACAGGGCATCCCCGGGGAGCTGTTTTTT.

The rearrangement links TRBV6-5 to TRBJ1-1, with D perhaps TRBD1 (6 bases). The germline V and J ends were trimmed by 10 bases and 5 bases, with 11 bases remaining between them. The CDR3 extends over 11 amino acids. The germline V gene encodes CDR1 MNHEY and CDR2 SVGAGI. This CDR3 reads CAISQGTEAFF. CDR3 nucleotides: TGTGCCATCTCGCAGGGGACTGAAGCTTTCTTT.

The rearrangement links TRBV7-2 to TRBJ2-3; possibly TRBD2 for D (5 bases). The ends were cut back, 1 base at V and 2 bases at J, with 7 bases in the middle. Germline V gene data show CDR1 as SGHTA and CDR2 as FQGNSA. The CDR3 is 14 amino acids. CDR3 coding DNA: TGTGCCAGCAGCTTAGGAGGGAACACAGATACGCAGTATTTT. Its translation: CASSLGGNTDTQYF.

In this sample, this clone turned up once. The rearrangement joins TRBV15 to TRBJ2-1; D is tentatively TRBD1 or TRBD2 (6 bases each). CDR1 and CDR2 from the germline V gene are LNHNV and YYDKDF (reference sequence). The CDR3 is 13 residues long. The V end lost 1 base, the J end lost 7 bases, and 8 bases lay between the germline ends. The CDR3 DNA follows: TGTGCCACCAGCAGAGTAGGGGGGAATGAGCAGTTCTTC. Translating gives CATSRVGGNEQFF.

This chain links TRBV30 with TRBJ1-6; TRBD1 matches at 9 bases. The CDR3 totals 18 residues. The germline V gene has CDR1 GTSNPN and CDR2 SVGIG (reference sequence). With V trimmed by 0 bases and J by 0 bases, 6 bases remained unmatched. The CDR3 bases are TGTGCCTGGAGTGTAAACAGGGGGCTCGGCTCCTATAATTCACCCCTCCACTTT. It codes for CAWSVNRGLGSYNSPLHF.

This chain uses TRBV19 with TRBJ1-1; no firm D call. This CDR3 has 13 amino acids. Germline CDR1 is LNHDA and CDR2 is SQIVND (reference sequence). Trimming stripped 5 bases from V and 0 bases from J, with 7 bases between. In DNA, the CDR3 is TGTGCCAGTAGTGTTCTCATGAACACTGAAGCTTTCTTT. Its translation is CASSVLMNTEAFF.

The chain has TRBV25-1 and TRBJ1-2; TRBD1 matches at 8 bases. Germline CDR1 and CDR2: MGHDK and SYGVNS. The CDR3 has 17 amino acids. V was clipped by 1 base and J by 4 bases; unmatched bases: 11. CDR3: CASSESGTGDLTYGYTF. CDR3 in DNA: TGTGCCAGCAGTGAATCGGGGACAGGCGACCTTACCTATGGCTACACCTTC.

This sequence joins TRBV5-6 and TRBJ1-2; D is possibly TRBD1 (6 bases). Trimming cost V 1 base and J 1 base, with 8 bases left between them. CDR1 is SGHDT and CDR2 is YYEEEE in the germline V gene. This CDR3 contains 14 residues. In DNA, the CDR3 is TGTGCCAGCAGCTTGAAGGGGGTTAACTATGGCTACACCTTC. Translated: CASSLKGVNYGYTF.